This TCR beta chain is from a study of T cells in narcolepsy. Looking at the study overall: Donors had narcolepsy type 1 or type 2, or were healthy controls.

Details on this clone: What it recognizes is unknown.

This CDR3 comprises 14 residues. V lost 1 base, J lost 5 bases, and 8 bases lay in between. In germline, CDR1 is MGHRA, CDR2 YSYEKL. Study findings and constraints: Same-patient CSF and blood CD4+ T cell clonotypes included HCRT-specific and TRIB2-specific autoreactive ones. Autoreactive clone sequences were missing from some blood memory CD4+ repertoires. Reportedly, autoreactive clonotypes were serially detected in patients' blood but not controls'.

Produced via immunoSEQ multiplex PCR; TCRdb's table is partial and in-frame only. The sample consists of 32,000 or so clones, approximately 80% of them appearing once. The clonotype originates from a human donor with narcolepsy. Sequenced: CD45RA- memory CD4+ T cells from PBMCs. V gene TRBV4-1 combines with J gene TRBJ2-2; D gene ambiguous. The CDR3 loop reads CASSQVLRTGELFF. CDR3 DNA sequence: TGCGCCAGCAGCCAAGTGCTCCGGACCGGGGAGCTGTTTTTT.